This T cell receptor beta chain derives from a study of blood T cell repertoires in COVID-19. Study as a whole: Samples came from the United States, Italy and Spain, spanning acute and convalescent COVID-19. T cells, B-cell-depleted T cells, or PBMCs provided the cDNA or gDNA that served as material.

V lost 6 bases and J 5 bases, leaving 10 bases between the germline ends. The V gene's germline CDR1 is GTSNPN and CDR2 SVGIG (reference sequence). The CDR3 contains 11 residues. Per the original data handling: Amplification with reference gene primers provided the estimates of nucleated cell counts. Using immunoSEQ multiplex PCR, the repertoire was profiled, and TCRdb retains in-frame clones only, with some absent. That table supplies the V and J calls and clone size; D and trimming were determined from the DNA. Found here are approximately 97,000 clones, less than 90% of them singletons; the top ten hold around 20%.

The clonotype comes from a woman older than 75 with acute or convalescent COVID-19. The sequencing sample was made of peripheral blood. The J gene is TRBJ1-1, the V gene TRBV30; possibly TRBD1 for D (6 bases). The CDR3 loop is CACIGGTEAFF. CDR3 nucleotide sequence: TGTGCCTGTATAGGGGGTACTGAAGCTTTCTTT. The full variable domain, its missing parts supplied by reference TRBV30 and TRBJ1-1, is SQTIHQWPATLVQPVGSPLSLECTVEGTSNPNLYWYRQAAGRGLQLLFYSVGIGQISSEVPQNLSASRPQDRQFILSSKKLLLSDSGFYLCACIGGTEAFFGQGTRLTVV.